This T cell receptor beta chain comes out of a study of identical twins. Every sampled donor was Caucasian and healthy. Ten or more counts support this clonotype. Antigen unknown. TCRdb used MiXCR to reprocess the 5' RACE reads, holding one entry per CDR3 protein. The sample holds approximately 700,000 distinct CDR3 sequences, approximately 6% seen once. Regarding the study as a whole: Twin pairs' shared out-of-frame alpha sequences were enriched in low generation probability. Fewer insertions were carried by abundant cord blood beta clonotypes, but none was seen in memory repertoires.

The TCR sequence derives from a man younger than 30 in good health. Sequenced input: naive T cells sorted from blood.

The chain's CDR3 is CASSKTETSGTYNEQFF. The CDR3 DNA reads TGTGCCAGCAGCAAAACCGAGACTAGCGGGACCTACAATGAGCAGTTCTTC. The genes are TRBV21-1 and TRBJ2-1; the table's D call, TRBD2, was not checked against the DNA. TRBV21-1 is given as a pseudogene. There are 17 residues in the CDR3.